This TCR beta chain was profiled in a study of T-cell memory formation after mild COVID-19. General study points: Prior to infection, memory already included some responding clones, suggesting cross-reactive memory joined. A second wave of clones peaked on day 37, and their SARS-CoV-2 specificity went unconfirmed.

Germline assignment: CDR1 SGHTA and CDR2 FQGTGA. This CDR3 has 14 amino acids. Trimming stripped 4 bases from V and 2 bases from J, with 10 bases between. TCRdb reprocessed the 5' RACE reads via MiXCR and lists one record per CDR3 protein. The sample records around 390,000 distinct CDR3 sequences, more than 15% being singletons. Notes on this clonotype: The antigen is not known.

The chain recombines TRBV7-3 with TRBJ2-3, with D tentatively TRBD1 (6 bases). This clonotype was obtained from a man aged 18 to 30 who had mild COVID-19 (a few samples of this study predate the infection). Cell type and time point are not known. Sequenced input: PBMCs or a T cell subset sorted from them (not recorded which). The CDR3 nucleotides are TGTGCCAGCAGCTACAGGGTTTTCACAGATACGCAGTATTTT. Amino acids: CASSYRVFTDTQYF.